The T cell receptor beta chain described here comes from a study of CD8 T cells in ankylosing spondylitis. General observations from the study: Matched synovial fluid from ankylosing spondylitis patients was reported to be enriched for disease-linked clones. Typical of ankylosing spondylitis blood, it appeared, was a TCR beta motif of eight highly homologous variants.

This clonotype appeared a few times. The antigen is undetermined. It was by quantitative 5'-RACE with molecular barcodes that TCR beta libraries were made. TCRdb independently ran MiXCR on the 5' RACE reads; one entry per CDR3 protein. The sample holds 250,000 to 300,000 distinct CDR3 sequences; around 20% are singletons and the top ten take less than 9.5%. Germline assignment: CDR1 SGHDT and CDR2 YYEEEE. The CDR3 is made up of 16 amino acids. V lost 1 base and J 0 bases, leaving 11 bases between the germline ends. This rearrangement joins TRBV5-6 to TRBJ2-1; TRBD2 is a possible D gene (6 bases). The sequencing input was blood, either unsorted or a sorted T cell fraction (not recorded which). The sequence derives from a male donor with ankylosing spondylitis or in good health (not recorded which). This CDR3 is CASSLSGLTSYNEQFF. CDR3 nucleotides: TGTGCCAGCAGCTTGTCGGGACTGACCTCCTACAATGAGCAGTTCTTC.